The T cell receptor beta chain described here comes from a study of siplizumab effects on memory and regulatory T cells. Overall study results and limits: It seemed that naive T cells were more diverse than memory cells and were major contributors to the alloresponse.

This clone has only a few counts. No antigen is known for it. Assay used: immunoSEQ multiplex PCR; TCRdb lists only in-frame clones, some missing. The repertoire has tens of thousands of clones, approximately 84% of them found once; the top ten carry 0.3% to 0.35%. V was cut by 5 bases and J by 1 base, with 11 bases left in between. CDR3 length: 14 residues. Per the germline V gene, CDR1 is LNHDA and CDR2 is SQIVND (reference sequence). The origin of this receptor is a human donor in good health. V and J are TRBV19 and TRBJ1-1; D remains ambiguous. Sequencing was done on a sample of naive CD8+ T cells sorted from blood. CDR3 residues: CASSPIESNTEAFF. DNA for the CDR3: TGTGCCAGTAGTCCGATAGAGTCGAACACTGAAGCTTTCTTT. Full variable domain (missing parts from reference TRBV19 and TRBJ1-1): DGGITQSPKYLFRKEGQNVTLSCEQNLNHDAMYWYRQDPGQGLRLIYYSQIVNDFQKGDIAEGYSVSREKKESFPLTVTSAQKNPTAFYLCASSPIESNTEAFFGQGTRLTVV.